Each of the 10 T cell receptor beta chains below was sequenced from the same sample in a study of T cells in Graves' hyperthyroidism and ophthalmopathy. Using RNA transcripts as the source, TCR beta CDR3 regions were amplified. In the first-round RT-PCR of the TCR CDR3, the HTBI primer set was used. From the multiplex PCR reads, TCRdb called clonotypes with MiXCR, one entry per CDR3 protein. The sample shows approximately 380,000 distinct CDR3 sequences, around 18% of them seen only once. The sequencing input was blood. Receptor source: a man between 18 and 29 years old with Graves' ophthalmopathy.

This clonotype was recorded many times. The gene calls are TRBV12-3 or TRBV12-4 and TRBJ1-2, with D uncertain. The CDR3 loop spans 15 amino acids. V dropped 2 bases and J dropped 7 bases, with 17 bases sitting between them. CDR3: CASSLSYGYEGGYTF. The CDR3 DNA sequence: TGTGCCAGCAGTTTATCCTATGGCTATGAGGGTGGCTACACCTTC.

This clonotype has a count of ten or more. CDR3 amino acids: CASSVPGVGGYTF. The CDR3 nucleotides are TGCGCCAGCAGCGTCCCAGGGGTCGGTGGCTACACCTTC. The chain links TRBV5-1 to TRBJ1-2, with D possibly matching TRBD1 (6 bases). The CDR3 contains 13 residues. The ends were cut back, 4 bases at V and 7 bases at J, with 14 bases in the middle. Germline loops: CDR1 SGHRS, CDR2 YFSETQ. The variable domain in full, completed from reference TRBV5-1 and TRBJ1-2, reads KAGVTQTPRYLIKTRGQQVTLSCSPISGHRSVSWYQQTPGQGLQFLFEYFSETQRNKGNFPGRFSGRQFSNSRSEMNVSTLELGDSALYLCASSVPGVGGYTFGSGTRLTVV.

The sample holds many counts of this clonotype. The gene calls are TRBV10-2 and TRBJ1-5; D is uncertain. Germline V lookup: CDR1 WSHSY, CDR2 SAAADI. The germline V and J ends were trimmed by 0 bases and 6 bases, with 15 bases remaining between them. The CDR3 spans 16 residues. In nucleotides, the CDR3 is TGCGCCAGCAGTGAGTCGATGGCGGTGGCGGGTCAGCCCCAGCATTTT. Translated, it gives CASSESMAVAGQPQHF.

The chain joins TRBV28 to TRBJ1-3; the D gene is possibly TRBD1 (5 bases). V was cut by 5 bases and J by 8 bases, with 19 bases left in between. Germline values: CDR1 MDHEN, CDR2 SYDVKM. This CDR3 is built from 15 residues. The CDR3 loop reads CASSLPPQGEHTIYF. In DNA form, the CDR3 reads TGTGCCAGCAGTCTACCCCCCCAAGGGGAGCACACCATATATTTT. The variable domain in full, with the rest retrieved from reference TRBV28 and TRBJ1-3, is DVKVTQSSRYLVKRTGEKVFLECVQDMDHENMFWYRQDPGLGLRLIYFSYDVKMKEKGDIPEGYSVSREKKERFSLILESASTNQTSMYLCASSLPPQGEHTIYFGEGSWLTVV.

The chain couples TRBV12-3 or TRBV12-4 to TRBJ2-1; D perhaps matches TRBD1 (6 bases). The CDR3 runs 12 residues. Trimming shortened V by 7 bases and J by 6 bases, and 10 bases separated the two germline ends. This CDR3 reads CASMTDSNEQFF. CDR3 nucleotide sequence: TGTGCCAGCATGACGGACAGCAATGAGCAGTTCTTC.

This clonotype has ten or more counts. The rearrangement links TRBV11-2 to TRBJ2-7; D is uncertain. The CDR3 loop spans 14 amino acids. Deletions cut 5 bases from V and 6 bases from J, with 17 bases between. In germline, CDR1 is SGHAT, CDR2 FQNNGV. CDR3 coding DNA: TGTGCCAGCAGCCATAACACTCAAGGTTTCGAGCAGTACTTC. Its protein product is CASSHNTQGFEQYF. The entire variable domain, with the rest obtained from reference TRBV11-2 and TRBJ2-7, is as follows: EAGVAQSPRYKIIEKRQSVAFWCNPISGHATLYWYQQILGQGPKLLIQFQNNGVVDDSQLPKDRFSAERLKGVDSTLKIQPAKLEDSAVYLCASSHNTQGFEQYFGPGTRLTVT.

The chain links TRBV18 to TRBJ2-3; TRBD2 matches at 11 bases. Germline V CDR1 and CDR2: KGHSH, LQKENI. This CDR3 is 20 amino acids long. Trimming took 2 bases from V and 2 from J; bases not matched to a gene: 15. The DNA for the CDR3 is TGTGCCAGCTCACCAATACCGAACCTCCTAGCGGGGGGACCCACAGATACGCAGTATTTT. This gives the protein CASSPIPNLLAGGPTDTQYF.

This clonotype showed up many times. The J gene is TRBJ2-7, the V gene TRBV20-1, with 8 bases identical to TRBD1. CDR3 length equals 14 residues. After removal of 6 bases from V and 4 bases from J, the junction contained 11 bases not matched to a gene. The germline gives CDR1 DFQATT, CDR2 SNEGSKA (reference sequence). CDR3 region: CSARVIDRGYEQYF. CDR3 in DNA: TGCAGTGCGCGCGTCATCGACAGGGGATACGAGCAGTACTTC.

This clonotype was picked up many times. The chain links TRBV7-9 to TRBJ1-1, with D hard to call. The V gene's germline CDR1 is SEHNR and CDR2 FQNEAQ (reference sequence). The CDR3 is 12 residues long. V lost 6 bases and J 1 base, leaving 6 bases between the germline ends. The CDR3 here is CASRKENTEAFF. The DNA of the CDR3 is TGTGCCAGCAGAAAGGAGAACACTGAAGCTTTCTTT. The whole variable domain, filled in from reference TRBV7-9 and TRBJ1-1, reads DTGVSQNPRHKITKRGQNVTFRCDPISEHNRLYWYRQTLGQGPEFLTYFQNEAQLEKSRLLSDRFSAERPKGSFSTLEIQRTEQGDSAMYLCASRKENTEAFFGQGTRLTVV.

In this sample, this clonotype turned up a few times. The V gene is TRBV7-9, the J gene TRBJ1-4, with a weak D call TRBD1 (6 bases). V was trimmed by 8 bases and J by 7 bases, leaving 17 bases between them. This CDR3 spans 14 amino acids. Germline lookup yields CDR1 SEHNR and CDR2 FQNEAQ (reference sequence). CDR3 in DNA: TGTGCCAGCGGCTCCACAGGGATGATTGAAAAACTGTTTTTT. Amino acids: CASGSTGMIEKLFF.